One sample yielded the 10 T cell receptor beta chains listed below, sequenced in a study of blood T cell repertoires in COVID-19. Using immunoSEQ multiplex PCR, the repertoire was profiled, and TCRdb retains in-frame clones only, with some absent. The repertoire holds some 240,000 clones, approximately 88% seen once, with around 3% in the top ten. The specimen was PBMCs or T cells enriched from blood (not recorded which). The receptor source for this set is a woman in her thirties or forties who had been exposed to COVID-19.

The CDR3 sequence: CASSLDGFYEQYF. The DNA for the CDR3 is TGTGCCAGCAGCTTAGACGGGTTCTACGAGCAGTACTTC. The chain is built from TRBV7-9 and TRBJ2-7, with D uncertain. The ends were cut back, 1 base at V and 3 bases at J, with 7 bases in the middle. The CDR3 is made up of 13 amino acids. Germline CDR1 SEHNR, CDR2 FQNEAQ (reference sequence). Combining the CDR3 with reference TRBV7-9 and TRBJ2-7 gives the whole variable domain DTGVSQNPRHKITKRGQNVTFRCDPISEHNRLYWYRQTLGQGPEFLTYFQNEAQLEKSRLLSDRFSAERPKGSFSTLEIQRTEQGDSAMYLCASSLDGFYEQYFGPGTRLTVT.

This chain connects TRBV11-2 to TRBJ1-2, with 9 bases aligning to TRBD1. With 1 base clipped from V and 8 bases from J, the junction kept 8 bases outside the gene matches. This CDR3 comprises 15 residues. Germline V lookup: CDR1 SGHAT, CDR2 FQNNGV. For the CDR3, the DNA is TGTGCCAGCAGCTTAGGCACTCACAGGGGGCAAGGCTACACCTTC. Protein: CASSLGTHRGQGYTF.

This chain joins TRBV18 and TRBJ2-7; 8 bases line up with TRBD1. The V and J ends lost 1 base and 5 bases, in that order; junction bases with no gene match: 4. Germline values: CDR1 KGHSH, CDR2 LQKENI. The CDR3 loop spans 14 amino acids. CDR3 sequence reads: CASSPRQGIHEQYF. For the CDR3, the DNA is TGTGCCAGCTCACCACGACAGGGGATCCACGAGCAGTACTTC.

This clone has more than one count but fewer than ten. V gene TRBV20-1 combines with J gene TRBJ1-5; a weak D match, TRBD1 (5 bases). This CDR3 spans 13 amino acids. Trimming removed 3 bases at V and 5 bases at J, with 11 bases between. Germline CDR1 reads DFQATT; CDR2 reads SNEGSKA (reference sequence). The DNA of the CDR3 is TGCAGTGCTAGTTCGGAGGGGTATCAGCCCCAGCATTTT. It yields the protein CSASSEGYQPQHF.

The gene calls are TRBV3-1 (or the pseudogene TRBV3-2) and TRBJ1-2; 7 nucleotides agree with TRBD1. Germline values: CDR1 LGHDT, CDR2 YNNKEL (reference sequence). The length of the CDR3 is 15 residues. The V and J ends lost 4 bases and 4 bases, in that order; junction bases with no gene match: 9. The CDR3 nucleotides read TGTGCCAGCAGCCTCGGACAGGCTCGGGGCTATGGCTACACCTTC. This sequence encodes CASSLGQARGYGYTF.

The chain has TRBV23-1 and TRBJ2-1, with D maybe TRBD2 (6 bases). TRBV23-1 is filed as an ORF, its function uncertain. The CDR3 is 17 residues long. Trimming removed 4 bases from V and 2 bases from J, with 18 bases in between. The CDR3 loop is CASSPPTAGKPYNEQFF. The CDR3, as DNA: TGCGCCAGCAGTCCGCCGACCGCGGGGAAGCCCTACAATGAGCAGTTCTTC.

The count of this clone is one. The CDR3 sequence is CASSPIGAAEAFF. The CDR3 DNA follows: TGTGCCAGCAGCCCTATTGGAGCCGCTGAAGCTTTCTTT. The chain combines TRBV7-7 with TRBJ1-1; D uncertain. The CDR3 covers 13 residues. Germline CDR1 reads SSHAT; CDR2 reads FNYEAQ (reference sequence). Trimming removed 5 bases from V and 6 bases from J, with 13 bases in between.

The genes are TRBV29-1 and TRBJ1-1, with 8 bases lining up with TRBD1. The germline CDR1 and CDR2 sequences are SQVTM and ANQGSEA. J gave up 6 bases and V 7 bases, and 10 bases lay outside the gene matches. This CDR3 contains 13 residues. The CDR3 DNA reads TGCAGCGCGAAGACAGGGGTCACTGCTGAAGCTTTCTTT. Translated: CSAKTGVTAEAFF. The full variable domain, with the rest looked up from reference TRBV29-1 and TRBJ1-1, is SAVISQKPSRDICQRGTSLTIQCQVDSQVTMMFWYRQQPGQSLTLIATANQGSEATYESGFVIDKFPISRPNLTFSTLTVSNMSPEDSSIYLCSAKTGVTAEAFFGQGTRLTVV.

The rearrangement joins TRBV9 to TRBJ1-1; 9 bases fit TRBD1. Trimming at V came to 2 bases and at J to 5 bases, leaving 1 base not matched to a gene. This CDR3 is 13 amino acids long. The germline V gene has CDR1 SGDLS and CDR2 YYNGEE. This CDR3 is CASSVGQGTEAFF. CDR3 sequence (DNA): TGTGCCAGCAGCGTTGGACAGGGGACTGAAGCTTTCTTT.

The V gene is TRBV5-1, the J gene TRBJ2-1; 12 bases fit TRBD2. V shed 4 bases, J shed 10 bases, and the junction held 9 bases outside the gene matches. This CDR3 contains 15 residues. Germline V lookup: CDR1 SGHRS, CDR2 YFSETQ. The CDR3 DNA reads TGCGCCAGCAGCCTGGGGACTAGCGGGCCTGGGGAGCAGTTCTTC. Translated, it gives CASSLGTSGPGEQFF.